This T cell receptor (beta chain) appears in the sequencing data of a study of blood T cell repertoires in COVID-19. Study-level information: The samples span acute and convalescent COVID-19 from the United States, Italy and Spain.

As handled by the study authors: The authors estimated nucleated cell counts from reference gene primer amplification. Some clones are missing from TCRdb's copy, which holds only in-frame ones; the method was immunoSEQ multiplex PCR. Clonal size and the V and J genes are those of that table, whereas D and trimming came from the DNA. This repertoire shows around 100,000 clones, about 90% found once; its top ten account for more than 5%. This CDR3 has 16 residues. The ends were cut back, 6 bases at V and 2 bases at J, with 20 bases in the middle. The germline V gene has CDR1 MDHEN and CDR2 SYDVKM. This sequence was found in a woman in her fifties or sixties with COVID-19, enrolled during active disease. This chain joins TRBV28 and TRBJ2-7; D may be TRBD2 (5 bases). The sequenced material came from peripheral blood. The CDR3 DNA is TGTGCCAGCAGCCGATACGGACTTCGGGCTGCCTACGAGCAGTACTTC. Protein: CASSRYGLRAAYEQYF. Full variable domain (rest looked up from reference TRBV28 and TRBJ2-7): DVKVTQSSRYLVKRTGEKVFLECVQDMDHENMFWYRQDPGLGLRLIYFSYDVKMKEKGDIPEGYSVSREKKERFSLILESASTNQTSMYLCASSRYGLRAAYEQYFGPGTRLTVT.